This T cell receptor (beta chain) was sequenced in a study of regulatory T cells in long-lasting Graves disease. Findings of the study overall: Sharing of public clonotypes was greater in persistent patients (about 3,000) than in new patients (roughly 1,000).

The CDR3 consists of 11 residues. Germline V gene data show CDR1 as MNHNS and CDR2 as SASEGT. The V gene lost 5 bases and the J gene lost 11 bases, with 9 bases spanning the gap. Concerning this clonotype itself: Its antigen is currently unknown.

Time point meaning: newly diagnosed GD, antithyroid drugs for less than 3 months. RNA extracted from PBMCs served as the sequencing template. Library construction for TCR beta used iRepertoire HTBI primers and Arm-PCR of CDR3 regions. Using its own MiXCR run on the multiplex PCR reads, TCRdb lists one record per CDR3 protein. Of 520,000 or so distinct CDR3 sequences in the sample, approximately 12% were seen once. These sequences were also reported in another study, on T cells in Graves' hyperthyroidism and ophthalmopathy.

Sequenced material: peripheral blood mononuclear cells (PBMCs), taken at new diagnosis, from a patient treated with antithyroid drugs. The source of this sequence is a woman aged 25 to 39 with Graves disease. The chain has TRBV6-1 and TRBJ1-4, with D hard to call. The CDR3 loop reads CASSSTVKLFF. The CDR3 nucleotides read TGTGCCAGCAGTAGCACGGTTAAACTGTTTTTT.